This is a list of T cell receptor delta chains from one sample in a study of Vδ1+ human thymocytes. TCRdb re-called the multiplex PCR reads through CATT. The top ten clones hold approximately 0.3% of a sample with fewer than 90,000 delta-chain clones, around 35% of them seen once. Sample: Vdelta1+ gamma-delta thymocytes from the thymus. Receptors originate from a boy younger than two who had congenital heart surgery. CDR3s include the opening cysteine and the closing phenylalanine or tryptophan. The order of the fields is clone size, J gene, V gene, D gene, CDR3 DNA, CDR3 protein. D genes are given only for firm matches. Not every row has a clone size; where given, it reads once, few, many or a size class.

size: few; J: TRDJ1; V: TRDV1; D: TRDD3; DNA: TGTGCTCTTGGGGAACCCTTTTTCCTCGGGGGGATACGGGGTACCGATAAACTCATCTTT; CDR3: CALGEPFFLGGIRGTDKLIF
size: .; J: TRDJ1; V: TRDV1; D: TRDD3; DNA: TGTGCTCTTGGGGAACTCGAACATATGGGGGAGAATTTCACCGATAAACTCATCTTT; CDR3: CALGELEHMGENFTDKLIF
size: once; J: TRDJ1; V: TRDV1; D: TRDD3; DNA: TGTGCTCTTGGGGAACCCACCTTCCCTCTACTGGGGGATAGAGGTCCCGATAAACTCATCTTT; CDR3: CALGEPTFPLLGDRGPDKLIF
size: .; J: TRDJ1; V: TRDV1; D: TRDD3; DNA: TGTGCTCTTGGGGAGACGTCCATGGAGTACTGGGGGATACGAGGCCCAGTAGGCACCGATAAACTCATCTTT; CDR3: CALGETSMEYWGIRGPVGTDKLIF
size: few; J: TRDJ1; V: TRDV1; D: TRDD3; DNA: TGTGCTCTTGGGGAACTAACCCTCCAACGTGTACTGGGGGATACTTATAGTACCGATAAACTCATCTTT; CDR3: CALGELTLQRVLGDTYSTDKLIF
size: few; J: TRDJ1; V: TRDV1; D: TRDD3; DNA: TGTGCTCTTGGGGAGATTCTCCCCCTGGGGGATACGCTCGATAAACTCATCTTT; CDR3: CALGEILPLGDTLDKLIF
size: few; J: TRDJ1; V: TRDV1; D: .; DNA: TGTGCTCTTGGGGAATCTGGGGCCTTCCACTACTTCGGGGATACCGATAAACTCATCTTT; CDR3: CALGESGAFHYFGDTDKLIF
size: .; J: TRDJ1; V: TRDV1; D: TRDD3; DNA: TGTGCTCTTGGGGGGGGAATACGGGGGGATGCCGCGTACACCGATAAACTCATCTTT; CDR3: CALGGGIRGDAAYTDKLIF
size: .; J: TRDJ1; V: TRDV2; D: .; DNA: TGTGCCTGTGACACGTTACCGGAAAAAGGATGGTCTCCCGATAAACTCATCTTT; CDR3: CACDTLPEKGWSPDKLIF
size: few; J: TRDJ1; V: TRDV1; D: TRDD3; DNA: TGTGCTCTTGGGGAATTGCCTTTCATCCCTACTGGGGGATACAGGGGTTACCACACCGATAAACTCATCTTT; CDR3: CALGELPFIPTGGYRGYHTDKLIF
size: .; J: TRDJ1; V: TRDV1; D: .; DNA: TGTGCTCTTGGGGATCCTTCCCGAAGGCTGGGGATCCCTAGGTACACCGATAAACTCATCTTT; CDR3: CALGDPSRRLGIPRYTDKLIF
size: few; J: TRDJ1; V: TRDV1; D: .; DNA: TGTGCTCTTGGGGACCCCGGCTCCGCAACCGATAAACTCATCTTT; CDR3: CALGDPGSATDKLIF
size: .; J: TRDJ1; V: TRDV1; D: .; DNA: TGTGCTCTTGGGCTTGATCTGCCCCTCATGGGGGCTACGGGAGGTAAACTCATCTTT; CDR3: CALGLDLPLMGATGGKLIF
size: medium-sized; J: TRDJ1; V: TRDV2; D: TRDD3; DNA: TGTGCCTGTGTCCGGGGGGATCGCCCCTACACCGATAAACTCATCTTT; CDR3: CACVRGDRPYTDKLIF
size: .; J: TRDJ1; V: TRDV1; D: TRDD3; DNA: TGTGCTCTTGGGGGTGGGGGGTGTACTTCCTCCGCCACTGGGGATACCTACACCGATAAACTCATCTTT; CDR3: CALGGGGCTSSATGDTYTDKLIF
size: few; J: TRDJ1; V: TRDV1; D: .; DNA: TGTGCTCTTGGGGAACCGACCCCAACGATACCGTTCTACACCGATAAACTCATCTTT; CDR3: CALGEPTPTIPFYTDKLIF
size: .; J: TRDJ1; V: TRDV1; D: TRDD3; DNA: TGTGCTCTTGGGGAACCTGACGTATACTGGGGGATAACCGATAAACTCATCTTT; CDR3: CALGEPDVYWGITDKLIF
size: few; J: TRDJ1; V: TRDV1; D: TRDD3; DNA: TGTGCTCTTGTTTGGCAATGGGGGACCTACACCGATAAACTCATCTTT; CDR3: CALVWQWGTYTDKLIF
size: .; J: TRDJ1; V: TRDV2; D: .; DNA: TGTGCCTGTGGGCCCCCCCTATGGGATAAACTCATCTTT; CDR3: CACGPPLWDKLIF
size: few; J: TRDJ1; V: TRDV1; D: .; DNA: TGTGCTCTTGGGGGATACGGGAGGGGCTACACCGATAAACTCATCTTT; CDR3: CALGGYGRGYTDKLIF
size: .; J: TRDJ1; V: TRDV1; D: .; DNA: TGTGCTCTTGGGGAAAATTTATTCTCCCGGTGGGGGCTAATCCGAAAGGTGGGTGGCAAACTCATCTTT; CDR3: CALGENLFSRWGLIRKVGGKLIF
size: .; J: TRDJ1; V: TRDV1; D: TRDD3; DNA: TGTGCTCTTGGGGACCCGACACCTTTTTCCACTACTGGGGGATACCGGTTGTACTTCACCGATAAACTCATCTTT; CDR3: CALGDPTPFSTTGGYRLYFTDKLIF
size: .; J: TRDJ1; V: TRDV1; D: TRDD3; DNA: TGTGCTCTTGGGGAATCTGACTGGGGGCTGAACGATAAACTCATCTTT; CDR3: CALGESDWGLNDKLIF
size: few; J: TRDJ1; V: TRDV2; D: TRDD3; DNA: TGTGCCTGTGACTCCCGGGATGGGGGACACGATAAACTCATCTTT; CDR3: CACDSRDGGHDKLIF
size: .; J: TRDJ1; V: TRDV1; D: .; DNA: TGTGCTCTTGGGGAAAAGAATAAAGAGGCCCTTCCTACAGCCGATGTGGGGGATAATACGCCGAAACTCATCTTT; CDR3: CALGEKNKEALPTADVGDNTPKLIF
size: .; J: TRDJ1; V: TRDV1; D: TRDD3; DNA: TGTGCTCTTGGGGAATCTTACCTCCCTGGGGGGTACACCGATAAACTCATCTTT; CDR3: CALGESYLPGGYTDKLIF